Sequencing of this T cell receptor (beta chain) was carried out in a study of CD8+ T cells in alopecia areata. Across the study: Treatment of the treated patients consisted of oral tofacitinib, 5 to 10 mg twice daily. Tofacitinib dosing lasted 6 to 18 months, which was then followed by 6 months off drug. Study outcomes and limitations: In blood and scalp, many expanded lesional clones persisted during tofacitinib. Scalp clonality and expanded CD8+ clones among the top 100 were significantly decreased by tofacitinib.

It was cDNA, reverse transcribed from extracted RNA, that served as the sequencing template. The protocol was immunoSEQ multiplex PCR, while the TCRdb copy is restricted to in-frame clones and leaves out a portion. Here the sample spans some 110,000 clones, about 54% being singletons. Points on this clone: Its antigen is currently unknown.

The treatment is: oral pan-JAK inhibitor, 5-10 mg twice daily. The CDR3 consists of 16 residues. Germline assignment: CDR1 MGHRA and CDR2 YSYEKL. V lost 2 bases to trimming and J lost 1 base, with 11 bases between them. The sample was CD8+ T cells sorted from blood, taken at week 4, from a patient treated with tofacitinib. The sequence derives from a human donor with alopecia areata. The chain joins TRBV4-1 to TRBJ2-2; no reliable D call. The CDR3 loop reads CASSQSYSQNTGELFF. Written as DNA, the CDR3 is TGCGCCAGCAGCCAATCGTACTCGCAGAACACCGGGGAGCTGTTTTTT.